Below are 16 T cell receptor beta chains sequenced from a single sample in a study of cytomegalovirus exposure and HLA in healthy donors. PCR involved 60 Vbeta and 13 Jbeta primers. Here immunoSEQ multiplex PCR was the method, and the copy in TCRdb shows in-frame clones only, minus some. The table shows tens of thousands of clones, with roughly 80% occurring only once. The sample was PBMCs. The receptors were gathered from a woman between 40 and 55 years old in good health and CMV-seropositive.

The rearrangement joins TRBV4-1 to TRBJ1-2, with D uncertain. V was cut by 0 bases and J by 8 bases, with 16 bases left in between. The CDR3 runs to 15 residues. CDR1 is MGHRA and CDR2 is YSYEKL in the germline V gene. In DNA form, the CDR3 reads TGCGCCAGCAGCCAAGATATTACAGATTCAAAAGGCTACACCTTC. Translating gives CASSQDITDSKGYTF.

The V and J genes are TRBV7-9 and TRBJ2-5, with 14 positions matching TRBD2. Per germline, CDR1 SEHNR and CDR2 FQNEAQ (reference sequence). With 2 bases clipped from V and 5 bases from J, the junction kept 1 base outside the gene matches. This CDR3 spans 15 amino acids. The CDR3 sequence is CASSLRLAGGETQYF. Written as DNA, the CDR3 is TGTGCCAGCAGCTTAAGACTAGCGGGAGGGGAGACCCAGTACTTC.

The chain carries TRBV27 and TRBJ2-5; D unclear. With 6 bases removed from V and 4 bases from J, the gap between germline ends came to 12 bases. This CDR3 spans 13 amino acids. CDR1 is MNHEY and CDR2 is SMNVEV in the germline V gene (reference sequence). CDR3 in DNA: TGTGCCAGCAGCCCTAGGCGAGGAGAGACCCAGTACTTC. Translation gives CASSPRRGETQYF.

The V gene is TRBV7-9, the J gene TRBJ1-1; 9 positions agree with TRBD1. Germline V CDR1 and CDR2: SEHNR, FQNEAQ (reference sequence). This CDR3 is built from 15 residues. Germline trimming cut 3 bases from V and 10 bases from J; bases unmatched to any gene: 12. CDR3 in amino acids: CASSLAWTGEEGAFF. The CDR3 DNA sequence: TGTGCCAGCAGCTTGGCCTGGACAGGGGAAGAGGGAGCTTTCTTT.

This rearrangement joins TRBV7-6 to TRBJ2-3, with D possibly being TRBD1 (6 bases). This CDR3 has 15 amino acids. Trimming shortened V by 0 bases and J by 0 bases, and 7 bases separated the two germline ends. Germline V gives CDR1 SGHVS, CDR2 FNYEAQ. The CDR3 protein is CASSLAGASTDTQYF. DNA of the CDR3: TGTGCCAGCAGCTTAGCGGGGGCTAGCACAGATACGCAGTATTTT.

This clone came up a few times. The chain couples TRBV27 to TRBJ1-1; D uncertain. The germline V gene encodes CDR1 MNHEY and CDR2 SMNVEV (reference sequence). CDR3 length equals 16 residues. V was pared by 3 bases and J by 4 bases, with 18 bases between. The CDR3 sequence: CASSFSQIKQSTEAFF. CDR3 DNA: TGTGCCAGCAGTTTTTCTCAAATCAAACAGAGCACTGAAGCTTTCTTT.

The V and J genes are TRBV19 and TRBJ1-1, with 8 positions matching TRBD1. CDR3 length equals 13 residues. Germline V gene data show CDR1 as LNHDA and CDR2 as SQIVND (reference sequence). V was clipped by 9 bases and J by 1 base; unmatched bases: 4. The CDR3 nucleotides read TGTGCCAGCAGGGGGCTCGGGAACACTGAAGCTTTCTTT. This encodes CASRGLGNTEAFF.

The chain joins TRBV7-9 to TRBJ1-1; TRBD1 is a possible D gene (5 bases). Germline assignment: CDR1 SEHNR and CDR2 FQNEAQ (reference sequence). The germline V and J ends were trimmed by 0 bases and 3 bases, with 11 bases remaining between them. This CDR3 comprises 15 residues. CDR3 amino acids: CASSLAGGGDTEAFF. In nucleotides, the CDR3 is TGTGCCAGCAGCTTAGCGGGTGGAGGGGACACTGAAGCTTTCTTT.

V gene TRBV27 combines with J gene TRBJ1-1; D remains unclear. Trimming pared 3 bases from V and 1 base from J, leaving 3 bases between. The germline gives CDR1 MNHEY, CDR2 SMNVEV (reference sequence). CDR3 size: 12 residues. Written as DNA, the CDR3 is TGTGCCAGCAGTTTCGGGAACACTGAAGCTTTCTTT. It codes for CASSFGNTEAFF.

CDR3 bases: TGCGCCAGCAGCTTGGTGGGGGGGCCCAGCAATGAGCAGTTCTTC. It yields the protein CASSLVGGPSNEQFF. This chain uses TRBV5-1 with TRBJ2-1, with D perhaps matching TRBD2 (7 bases). Germline V gives CDR1 SGHRS, CDR2 YFSETQ. Trimming removed 0 bases from V and 6 bases from J, with 13 bases in between. The CDR3 spans 15 residues.

The rearrangement links TRBV6-1 to TRBJ1-5; 7 nucleotides agree with TRBD1. Trimming cost V 6 bases and J 5 bases; bases outside gene matches: 4. The CDR3 covers 13 residues. The germline CDR1 and CDR2 sequences are MNHNS and SASEGT. CDR3: CASRATGDQPQHF. CDR3 DNA sequence: TGTGCCAGCAGGGCCACAGGGGATCAGCCCCAGCATTTT.

The chain couples TRBV15 to TRBJ2-2; no firm D call. Germline values: CDR1 LNHNV, CDR2 YYDKDF (reference sequence). The CDR3 has 14 amino acids. V lost 3 bases and J lost 7, with 12 bases in between. CDR3 region: CATSSTQTGGELFF. Here the CDR3 DNA reads TGTGCCACCAGCAGCACCCAGACGGGCGGGGAGCTGTTTTTT. The variable domain in full, completed from reference TRBV15 and TRBJ2-2, reads DAMVIQNPRYQVTQFGKPVTLSCSQTLNHNVMYWYQQKSSQAPKLLFHYYDKDFNNEADTPDNFQSRRPNTSFCFLDIRSPGLGDTAMYLCATSSTQTGGELFFGEGSRLTVL.

The V gene is TRBV5-6, the J gene TRBJ2-1; 11 nucleotides line up with TRBD2. Per germline, CDR1 SGHDT and CDR2 YYEEEE. The CDR3 has 15 residues. Trimming cost V 0 bases and J 8 bases; bases outside gene matches: 4. CDR3 nucleotide sequence: TGTGCCAGCAGCTTGGTAGCGGGGGGGCCCTATGAGCAGTTCTTC. Translation: CASSLVAGGPYEQFF.

The chain joins TRBV6-5 to TRBJ1-3; a weak D match, TRBD1 (6 bases). The CDR3 consists of 14 residues. Trimming shortened V by 6 bases and J by 6 bases, and 15 bases separated the two germline ends. Germline V gene data show CDR1 as MNHEY and CDR2 as SVGAGI. The DNA of the CDR3 is TGTGCCAGCAGCTCAGGGGCCCTAACAAACACCATATATTTT. Translating gives CASSSGALTNTIYF.

About this clone itself: Other DNA sequences in this specimen translate into the identical CDR3. This chain uses TRBV27 with TRBJ2-1; D gene uncertain. The CDR3 contains 14 residues. From germline, CDR1 is MNHEY and CDR2 SMNVEV (reference sequence). V was trimmed by 5 bases and J by 3 bases, leaving 11 bases between them. CDR3 DNA: TGTGCCAGCAGTCTAGGATCTAGCTACAATGAGCAGTTCTTC. It codes for CASSLGSSYNEQFF.

The chain recombines TRBV7-2 with TRBJ1-1; TRBD1 might be the D (6 bases). The CDR3 loop spans 14 amino acids. Trimming stripped 1 base from V and 4 bases from J, with 10 bases between. In germline, CDR1 is SGHTA, CDR2 FQGNSA. The CDR3 DNA reads TGTGCCAGCAGCTTAGGACAGGTGGGCACTGAAGCTTTCTTT. It is translated as CASSLGQVGTEAFF.